A selection of T cell receptor beta chains follows, all from one sample in a study of T cells after yellow fever vaccination. TCRdb analysed the 5' RACE reads with MiXCR anew, one entry per CDR3 protein. This sample has approximately 300,000 distinct CDR3 sequences, with 6.8% found just once. Sequenced here: PBMCs, sampled roughly seven weeks after the first yellow fever vaccination. These receptors were collected from a man younger than 35 who received the YFV17D yellow fever vaccine. Both conserved end residues are trimmed from each CDR3. Each record gives: V gene, J gene, CDR3 protein.

v_gene: TRBV9; j_gene: TRBJ2-7; CDR3aa: ASSRYDRDYEQY
v_gene: TRBV2; j_gene: TRBJ2-7; CDR3aa: ASTPAYEQY
v_gene: TRBV5-1; j_gene: TRBJ2-3; CDR3aa: ASSPGLKSTDTQY
v_gene: TRBV14; j_gene: TRBJ1-2; CDR3aa: ASSPWDSPVWGYT
v_gene: TRBV11-2; j_gene: TRBJ2-7; CDR3aa: ASSPHPGQGSYEQY
v_gene: TRBV7-9; j_gene: TRBJ2-3; CDR3aa: ASSGLAGRYTDTQY
v_gene: TRBV20-1; j_gene: TRBJ1-2; CDR3aa: SAGGPEVNGYT
v_gene: TRBV30; j_gene: TRBJ2-7; CDR3aa: AWSPRSPYEQY
v_gene: TRBV20-1; j_gene: TRBJ2-7; CDR3aa: SASPSERGAYEQY
v_gene: TRBV10-2; j_gene: TRBJ2-6; CDR3aa: ASRRDLHSSGANVLT
v_gene: TRBV28; j_gene: TRBJ2-5; CDR3aa: ASSFFHARVQETQY
v_gene: TRBV5-1; j_gene: TRBJ2-7; CDR3aa: ASSPSAGVQEQY
v_gene: TRBV7-2; j_gene: TRBJ2-7; CDR3aa: ASSLVPVSYEQY
v_gene: TRBV7-2; j_gene: TRBJ2-3; CDR3aa: ASSLVARGLTDTQY
v_gene: TRBV4-1; j_gene: TRBJ1-4; CDR3aa: ASSPPDRGFGEKLF
v_gene: TRBV11-2; j_gene: TRBJ2-3; CDR3aa: ASSLGAVGMGFTDTQY
v_gene: TRBV6-2/TRBV6-3; j_gene: TRBJ1-6; CDR3aa: ASSRNRDGRYNSPLH
v_gene: TRBV18; j_gene: TRBJ2-1; CDR3aa: ASSPQGERNEQF
v_gene: TRBV7-2; j_gene: TRBJ2-5; CDR3aa: ASSDSGRRETQY
v_gene: TRBV25-1; j_gene: TRBJ2-1; CDR3aa: ASSGAGARVYNEQF
v_gene: TRBV5-1; j_gene: TRBJ2-5; CDR3aa: ASGRQDQETQY
v_gene: TRBV28; j_gene: TRBJ2-1; CDR3aa: ASSHRVAGVPNNEQF
v_gene: TRBV7-2; j_gene: TRBJ2-3; CDR3aa: ASSFSRDTLDTQY
v_gene: TRBV10-3; j_gene: TRBJ2-6; CDR3aa: AIMAGLAGANVLT
v_gene: TRBV5-6; j_gene: TRBJ1-1; CDR3aa: ASSRPTENREAF
v_gene: TRBV6-1; j_gene: TRBJ2-7; CDR3aa: ASRTRRRGLAATYEQY
v_gene: TRBV6-9; j_gene: TRBJ1-1; CDR3aa: ASTPGRAF
v_gene: TRBV28; j_gene: TRBJ2-5; CDR3aa: ASSPWSSGLKTQY
v_gene: TRBV4-2; j_gene: TRBJ1-4; CDR3aa: ASSQVTQDEKLF
v_gene: TRBV5-1; j_gene: TRBJ2-1; CDR3aa: ASSWDIAGVSNEQF
v_gene: TRBV11-2; j_gene: TRBJ2-5; CDR3aa: ASSLARGGLETQY